This T cell receptor beta chain is from a study of human T cells and chemical hapten exposure. The sample's time point: patch test 2, 6 weeks after DPC sensitization. This sample's treatment: therapeutic diphenylcyclopropenone sensitization with weekly scalp DPC. Those who donated were patients with alopecia, 18 to 70 years of age, and suitable for DPC. The study extracted total RNA from unfractionated whole blood. This CDR3 has 13 residues. Trimming took 4 bases from V and 7 from J, leaving 10 bases between them. In TCRdb, the RACE reads were re-called with MiXCR into one record per CDR3 protein. The sample shows about 54,000 distinct CDR3 sequences, more than 9% of them seen only once.

The chain combines TRBV12-3 or TRBV12-4 with TRBJ2-2; D remains unclear. The source of this sequence is a woman aged 45-59 years with alopecia areata. Some clones in this sample may be carry-over from other donors' samples. The sequenced sample was whole blood, obtained in connection with sensitization to the hapten diphenylcyclopropenone (DPC). The CDR3 region has the DNA TGTGCCAGCAGTTCGACATTTCGCGGGGAGCTGTTTTTT. Protein: CASSSTFRGELFF.